This TCR beta chain was captured in a study of blood T cells in healthy people across ages (dated by TCRdb to 2014 to 2015). Some background on the complete study: In model experiments, template switching captured about one uniquely barcoded TCR beta cDNA molecule for every two T cells. The study measured age-related changes in TCR beta repertoire diversity using deep sequencing normalized with unique cDNA molecular identifiers. To avoid experimental bias, donors of different ages were randomly spread across the sequencing lanes. Using the same blood draw, the study looked at two additional independent replicas of 1 million unique cDNA reads for two donors, one aged 18 to 30 and the other aged 80 or older. The donors were split into four age groups: young (average around 16 years), middle-aged (over 35), aged (roughly 60) and long-lived (approximately 80). What the work shows at the level of the full study, not this receptor alone: The percentage of naive T cells measured by flow cytometry correlated strongly with observed TCR beta diversity. Compared with the aged group, the long-lived group had more naive CD4+ T cells, fewer expanded clones and increased TCR diversity, suggesting age selection. Observed TCR beta diversity per million T cells fell roughly linearly with age, and a significant reduction was already apparent by age around 40. Estimates of total diversity from one million sequenced T cells were regarded as lower bounds and underestimates. Conclusive comparison of naive and antigen-experienced compartments was prevented by the profiling of bulk unsorted PBMCs. Donor CMV infection status was unknown, potentially confounding age-related changes in expanded clonotypes.

Points on this clonotype: Its antigen is unknown. A single base separates this from a much larger clone, so it may be a read error.

The germline V gene provides CDR1 MNHNS and CDR2 SASEGT. The CDR3 holds 16 amino acids from the cysteine to the phenylalanine. Only the CDR3 portion is preserved as DNA: 48 bases, with reading frame beginning at the first base. The donors were 40 or so Caucasian individuals from Russia, aged 6 to 90 years, who were systemically healthy. Approximately 9.3 milliliters of peripheral blood were collected from each donor into EDTA-treated Vacutainer tubes. Ficoll-Paque density-gradient centrifugation was used to isolate PBMCs, with at least 6.5 million per sample. Trizol reagent was used to extract total RNA from the PBMCs, yielding at least 5.5 micrograms per sample. For every donor, an aliquot of PBMCs went through flow cytometry to measure the percentages of naive CD45RAhigh/CD27high T cells. Library preparation was by 5' RACE. The instrument given in TCRdb is Illumina HiSeq 2500. The second PCR ran for roughly 7 to 12 cycles and used a J-beta primer mix along with a sample-barcoded 5' primer. A unique molecular identifier was introduced onto each TCR beta cDNA molecule by a template-switch 5' adaptor carrying 12 random nucleotides. Each sample yielded at least 3 million CDR3-containing paired-end reads. First-strand cDNA synthesis was performed from all RNA using the Mint cDNA synthesis kit, with priming by a TRBC-specific oligonucleotide. All cDNA was treated with uracil-DNA glycosylase and then went through a first 18-cycle PCR with the universal primers M1SS and BC2_uni_R. The published analysis was carried out like this. For normalization, 1 million high-quality reads were randomly selected from each sample, with every read carrying a distinct molecular identifier. Instead of being binned into consensus sequences, reads that shared molecular identifiers were thrown out. MiTCR, run with a Q25 quality threshold and the strictest error-elimination algorithm, handled CDR3 identification, clonotype clustering and error correction. A nonparametric unseen species model with Euler transformation was used to estimate a lower bound on total TCR beta diversity. The raw public reads went through TCRdb reprocessing: fastp at Q25, MiXCR clone calling, in-frame beta chains kept. Every CDR3 protein is listed once, alongside the most common genes and DNA of its rows. None of the V and J calls come from the authors' own analysis; TCRdb made them. This sample has roughly 640,000 distinct CDR3 sequences in its table, and approximately 30% of those were observed once. Around a sixth of the sample comes from the top ten.

Sequencing used blood. This clonotype was sampled from a woman at least 80 years old in good health. Here the chain combines TRBV6-1 and TRBJ2-6; the D match is possibly TRBD1 or TRBD2, with 5 bases aligned in each. Here the CDR3 is given as CASSVLPGLGANVPTF. The DNA is TGTGCCAGCAGTGTACTGCCAGGGCTCGGGGCCAACGTCCCGACTTTC.